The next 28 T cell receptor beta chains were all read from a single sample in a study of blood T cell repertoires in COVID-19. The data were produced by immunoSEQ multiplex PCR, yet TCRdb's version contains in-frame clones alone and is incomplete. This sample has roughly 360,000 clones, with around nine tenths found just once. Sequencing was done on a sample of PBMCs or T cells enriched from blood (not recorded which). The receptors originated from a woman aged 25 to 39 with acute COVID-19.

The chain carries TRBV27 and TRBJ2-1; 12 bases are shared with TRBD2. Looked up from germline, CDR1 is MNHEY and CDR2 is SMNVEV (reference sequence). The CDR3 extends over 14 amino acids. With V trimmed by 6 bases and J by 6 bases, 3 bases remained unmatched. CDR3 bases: TGTGCCAGCAGCCTAGCGGGGGGGAGCAATGAGCAGTTCTTC. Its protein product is CASSLAGGSNEQFF.

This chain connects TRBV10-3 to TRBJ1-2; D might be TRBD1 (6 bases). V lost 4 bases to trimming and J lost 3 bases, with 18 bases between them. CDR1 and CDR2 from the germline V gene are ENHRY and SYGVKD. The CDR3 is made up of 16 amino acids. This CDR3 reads CAISGSGVGMDYGYTF. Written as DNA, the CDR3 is TGTGCCATCAGTGGTTCAGGGGTTGGGATGGACTATGGCTACACCTTC.

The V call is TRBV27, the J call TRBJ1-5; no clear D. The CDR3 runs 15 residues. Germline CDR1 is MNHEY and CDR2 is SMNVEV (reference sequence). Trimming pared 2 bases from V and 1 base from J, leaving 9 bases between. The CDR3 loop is CASSLEWRSNQPQHF. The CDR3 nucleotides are TGTGCCAGCAGTTTAGAATGGAGAAGCAATCAGCCCCAGCATTTT.

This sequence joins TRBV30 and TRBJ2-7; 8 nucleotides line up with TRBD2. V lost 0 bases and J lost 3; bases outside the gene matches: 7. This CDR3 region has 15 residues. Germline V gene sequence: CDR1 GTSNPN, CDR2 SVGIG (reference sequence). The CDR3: CAWSVTTSGNYEQYF. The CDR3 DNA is TGTGCCTGGAGTGTCACCACTAGCGGTAACTACGAGCAGTACTTC.

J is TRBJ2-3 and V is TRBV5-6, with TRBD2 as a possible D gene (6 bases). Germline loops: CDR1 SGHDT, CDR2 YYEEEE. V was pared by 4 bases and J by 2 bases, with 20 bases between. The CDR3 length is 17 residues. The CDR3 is CASSPTRWRGATDTQYF. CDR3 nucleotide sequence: TGTGCCAGCAGCCCTACTCGTTGGCGGGGTGCCACAGATACGCAGTATTTT.

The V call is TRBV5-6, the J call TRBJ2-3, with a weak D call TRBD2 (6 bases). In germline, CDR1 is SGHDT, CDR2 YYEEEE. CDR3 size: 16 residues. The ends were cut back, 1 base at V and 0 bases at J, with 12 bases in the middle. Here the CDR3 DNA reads TGTGCCAGCAGCTTGCGGGTAGCGGTGAGCACAGATACGCAGTATTTT. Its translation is CASSLRVAVSTDTQYF.

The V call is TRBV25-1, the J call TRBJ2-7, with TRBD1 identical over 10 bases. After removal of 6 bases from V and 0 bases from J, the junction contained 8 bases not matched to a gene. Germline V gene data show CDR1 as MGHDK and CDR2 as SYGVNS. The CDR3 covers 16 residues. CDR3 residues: CASSVSTGGRSYEQYF. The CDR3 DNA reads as TGTGCCAGCAGCGTTTCGACAGGGGGCCGCTCCTACGAGCAGTACTTC.

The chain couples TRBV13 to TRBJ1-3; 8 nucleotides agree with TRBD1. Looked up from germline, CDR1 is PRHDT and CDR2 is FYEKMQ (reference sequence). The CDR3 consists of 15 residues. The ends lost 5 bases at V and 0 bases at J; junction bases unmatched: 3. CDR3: CASSRDRPSGNTIYF. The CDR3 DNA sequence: TGTGCCAGCAGCCGGGACAGGCCCTCTGGAAACACCATATATTTT.

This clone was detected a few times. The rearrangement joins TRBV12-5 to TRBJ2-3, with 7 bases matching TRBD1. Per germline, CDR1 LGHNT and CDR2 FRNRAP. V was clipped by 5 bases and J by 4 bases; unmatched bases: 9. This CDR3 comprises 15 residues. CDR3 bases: TGTGCTAGTGGTCCGCCGGGACAGAAATCAGATACGCAGTATTTT. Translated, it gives CASGPPGQKSDTQYF.

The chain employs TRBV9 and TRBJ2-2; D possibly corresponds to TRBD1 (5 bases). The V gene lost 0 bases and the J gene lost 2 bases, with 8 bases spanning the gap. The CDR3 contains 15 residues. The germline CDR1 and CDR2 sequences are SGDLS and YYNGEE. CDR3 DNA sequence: TGTGCCAGCAGCGTAGTGCAGGGTAACACCGGGGAGCTGTTTTTT. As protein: CASSVVQGNTGELFF.

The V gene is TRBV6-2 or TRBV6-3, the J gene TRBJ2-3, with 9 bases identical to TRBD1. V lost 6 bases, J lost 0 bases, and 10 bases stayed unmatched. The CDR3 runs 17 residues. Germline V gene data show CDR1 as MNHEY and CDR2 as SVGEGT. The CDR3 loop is CASSRTYRGRSTDTQYF. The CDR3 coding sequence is TGTGCCAGCAGCAGGACATACAGGGGGCGTAGCACAGATACGCAGTATTTT.

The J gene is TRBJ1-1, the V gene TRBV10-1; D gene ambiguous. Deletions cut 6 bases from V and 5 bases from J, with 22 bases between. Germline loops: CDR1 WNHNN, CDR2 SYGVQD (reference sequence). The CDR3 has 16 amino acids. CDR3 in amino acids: CASSDGQVGTQTEAFF. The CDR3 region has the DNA TGCGCCAGCAGCGACGGCCAAGTGGGCACACAGACTGAAGCTTTCTTT.

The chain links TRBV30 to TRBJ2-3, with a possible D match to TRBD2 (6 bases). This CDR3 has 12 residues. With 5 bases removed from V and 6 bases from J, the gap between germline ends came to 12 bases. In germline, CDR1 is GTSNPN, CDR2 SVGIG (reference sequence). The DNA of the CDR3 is TGTGCCTGGTCCAGGGAGGTGGATACGCAGTATTTT. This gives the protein CAWSREVDTQYF. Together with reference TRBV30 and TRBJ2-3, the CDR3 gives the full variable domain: SQTIHQWPATLVQPVGSPLSLECTVEGTSNPNLYWYRQAAGRGLQLLFYSVGIGQISSEVPQNLSASRPQDRQFILSSKKLLLSDSGFYLCAWSREVDTQYFGPGTRLTVL.

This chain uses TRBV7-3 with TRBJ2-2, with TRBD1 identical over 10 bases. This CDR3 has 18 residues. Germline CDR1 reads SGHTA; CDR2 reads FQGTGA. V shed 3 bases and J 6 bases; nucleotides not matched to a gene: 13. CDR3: CASSFAPPGQGFAGELFF. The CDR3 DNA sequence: TGTGCCAGCAGCTTTGCCCCGCCGGGACAGGGGTTTGCCGGGGAGCTGTTTTTT.

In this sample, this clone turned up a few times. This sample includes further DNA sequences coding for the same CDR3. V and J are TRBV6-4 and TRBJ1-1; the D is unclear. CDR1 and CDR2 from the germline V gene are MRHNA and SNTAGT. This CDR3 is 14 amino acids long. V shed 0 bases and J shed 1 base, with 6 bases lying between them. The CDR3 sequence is CASSDSSKNTEAFF. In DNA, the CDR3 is TGTGCCAGCAGTGACTCGAGCAAGAACACTGAAGCTTTCTTT.

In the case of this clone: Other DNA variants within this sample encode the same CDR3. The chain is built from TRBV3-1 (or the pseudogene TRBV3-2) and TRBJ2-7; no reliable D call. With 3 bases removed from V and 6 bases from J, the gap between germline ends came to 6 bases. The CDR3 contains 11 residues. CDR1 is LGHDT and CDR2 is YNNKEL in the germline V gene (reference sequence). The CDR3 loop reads CASSQSREQYF. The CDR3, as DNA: TGTGCCAGCAGCCAGTCTCGCGAGCAGTACTTC.

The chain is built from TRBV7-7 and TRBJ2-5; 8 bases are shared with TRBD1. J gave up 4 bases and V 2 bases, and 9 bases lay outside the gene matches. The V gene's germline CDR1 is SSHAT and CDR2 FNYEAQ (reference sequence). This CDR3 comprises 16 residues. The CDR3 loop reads CASSLSFTGGTETQYF. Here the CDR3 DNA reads TGTGCCAGCAGCTTAAGTTTTACAGGGGGAACAGAGACCCAGTACTTC.

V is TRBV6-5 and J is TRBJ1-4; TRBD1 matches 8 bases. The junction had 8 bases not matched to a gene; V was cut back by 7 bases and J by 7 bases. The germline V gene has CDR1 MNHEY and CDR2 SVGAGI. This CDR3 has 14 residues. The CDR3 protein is CASTPSGGGEKLFF. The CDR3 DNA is TGTGCCAGCACGCCTTCAGGGGGCGGTGAAAAACTGTTTTTT.

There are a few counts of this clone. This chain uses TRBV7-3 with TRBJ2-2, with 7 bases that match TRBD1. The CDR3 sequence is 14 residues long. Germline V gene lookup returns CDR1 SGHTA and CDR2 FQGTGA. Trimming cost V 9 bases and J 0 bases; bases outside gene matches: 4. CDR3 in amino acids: CASRTGANTGELFF. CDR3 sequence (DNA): TGTGCCAGTCGAACAGGGGCGAACACCGGGGAGCTGTTTTTT.

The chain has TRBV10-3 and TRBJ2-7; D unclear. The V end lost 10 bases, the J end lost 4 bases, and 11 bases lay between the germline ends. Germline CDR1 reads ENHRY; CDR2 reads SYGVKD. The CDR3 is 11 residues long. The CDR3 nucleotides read TGTGCCACTCTCGCAGCGTACGAGCAGTACTTC. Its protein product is CATLAAYEQYF.

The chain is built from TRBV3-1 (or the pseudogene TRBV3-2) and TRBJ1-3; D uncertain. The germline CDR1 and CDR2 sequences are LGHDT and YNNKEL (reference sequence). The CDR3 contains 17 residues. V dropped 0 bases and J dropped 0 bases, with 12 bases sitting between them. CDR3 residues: CASSQEFEGYSGNTIYF. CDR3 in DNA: TGTGCCAGCAGCCAAGAATTTGAGGGCTACTCTGGAAACACCATATATTTT.

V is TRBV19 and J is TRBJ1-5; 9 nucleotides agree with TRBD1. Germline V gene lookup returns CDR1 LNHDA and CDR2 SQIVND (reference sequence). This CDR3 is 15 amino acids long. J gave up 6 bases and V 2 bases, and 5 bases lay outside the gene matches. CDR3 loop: CASSIPGQGVQPQHF. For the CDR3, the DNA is TGTGCCAGTAGTATACCGGGACAGGGCGTTCAGCCCCAGCATTTT. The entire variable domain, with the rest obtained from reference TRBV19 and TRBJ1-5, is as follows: DGGITQSPKYLFRKEGQNVTLSCEQNLNHDAMYWYRQDPGQGLRLIYYSQIVNDFQKGDIAEGYSVSREKKESFPLTVTSAQKNPTAFYLCASSIPGQGVQPQHFGDGTRLSIL.

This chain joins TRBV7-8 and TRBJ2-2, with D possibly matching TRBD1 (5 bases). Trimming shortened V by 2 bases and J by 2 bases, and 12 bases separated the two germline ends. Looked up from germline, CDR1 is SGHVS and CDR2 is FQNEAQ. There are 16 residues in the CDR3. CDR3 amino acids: CASSLTSTANTGELFF. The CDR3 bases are TGTGCCAGCAGCTTAACCTCGACAGCCAACACCGGGGAGCTGTTTTTT.

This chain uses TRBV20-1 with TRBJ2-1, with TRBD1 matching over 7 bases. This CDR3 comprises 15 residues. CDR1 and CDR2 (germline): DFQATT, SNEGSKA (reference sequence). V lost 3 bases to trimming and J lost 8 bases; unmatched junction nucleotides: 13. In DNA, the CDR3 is TGCAGTGCTAGTCTTCCGAGGGGGCGCATCTATGAGCAGTTCTTC. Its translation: CSASLPRGRIYEQFF.

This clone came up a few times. The CDR3 nucleotides are TGTGCCAGCTCACCGCTGGGGGGGGCGGGATCACCCCTCCACTTT. Its translation: CASSPLGGAGSPLHF. V and J are TRBV18 and TRBJ1-6; the D gene is possibly TRBD1 (6 bases). Germline CDR1 is KGHSH and CDR2 is LQKENI. Between the trimmed V and J ends, which lost 3 bases and 10 bases, there was a span of 16 bases. The CDR3 consists of 15 residues.

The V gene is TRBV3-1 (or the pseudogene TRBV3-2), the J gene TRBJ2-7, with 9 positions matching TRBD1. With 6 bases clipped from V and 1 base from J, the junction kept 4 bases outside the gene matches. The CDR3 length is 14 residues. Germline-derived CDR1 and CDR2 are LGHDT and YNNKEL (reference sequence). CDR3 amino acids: CASRQGAGSYEQYF. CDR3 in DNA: TGTGCCAGCAGACAGGGGGCCGGGTCCTACGAGCAGTACTTC.

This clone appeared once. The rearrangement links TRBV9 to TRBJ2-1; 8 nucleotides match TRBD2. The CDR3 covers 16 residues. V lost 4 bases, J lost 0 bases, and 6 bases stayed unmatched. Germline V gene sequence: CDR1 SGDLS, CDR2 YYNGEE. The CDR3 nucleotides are TGTGCCAGCAGCTTTTCCGGGACTAGCTCCTACAATGAGCAGTTCTTC. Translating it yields CASSFSGTSSYNEQFF.

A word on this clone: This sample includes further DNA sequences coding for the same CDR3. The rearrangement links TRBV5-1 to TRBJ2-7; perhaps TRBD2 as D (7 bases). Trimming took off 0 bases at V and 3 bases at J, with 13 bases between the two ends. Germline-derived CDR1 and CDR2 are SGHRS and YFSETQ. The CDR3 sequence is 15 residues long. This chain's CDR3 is CASSLGSGGGYEQYF. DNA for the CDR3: TGCGCCAGCAGCTTGGGGTCGGGGGGCGGCTACGAGCAGTACTTC. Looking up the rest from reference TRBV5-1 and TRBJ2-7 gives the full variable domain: KAGVTQTPRYLIKTRGQQVTLSCSPISGHRSVSWYQQTPGQGLQFLFEYFSETQRNKGNFPGRFSGRQFSNSRSEMNVSTLELGDSALYLCASSLGSGGGYEQYFGPGTRLTVT.